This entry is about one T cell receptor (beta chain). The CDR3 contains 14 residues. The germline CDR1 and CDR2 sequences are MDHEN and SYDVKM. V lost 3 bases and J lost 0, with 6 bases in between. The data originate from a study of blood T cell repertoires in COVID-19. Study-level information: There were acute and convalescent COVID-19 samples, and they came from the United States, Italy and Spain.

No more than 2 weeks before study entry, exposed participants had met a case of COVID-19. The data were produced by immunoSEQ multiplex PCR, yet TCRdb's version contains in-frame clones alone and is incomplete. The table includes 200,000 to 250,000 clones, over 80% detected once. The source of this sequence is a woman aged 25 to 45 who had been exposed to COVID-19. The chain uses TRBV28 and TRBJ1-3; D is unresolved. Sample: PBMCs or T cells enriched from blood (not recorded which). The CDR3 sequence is CASSFFSSGNTIYF. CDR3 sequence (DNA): TGTGCCAGCAGTTTCTTCAGCTCTGGAAACACCATATATTTT.